A selection of T cell receptor beta chains follows, all from one sample in a study of glioma-infiltrating T cells. TCRdb re-derived calls from the multiplex PCR reads in MiXCR, one entry per CDR3 protein. The table lists over 140,000 distinct CDR3 sequences, roughly two fifths of them singletons, with around 18% in the top ten. The specimen was glioma tissue, nonneoplastic brain tissue, or PBMCs (not recorded which). Receptors were obtained from a human donor with low-grade glioma or glioblastoma, undergoing nonglioma brain surgery, or in good health (not recorded which). The CDR3 runs from the conserved cysteine through the conserved F or W. A D gene is named only where the DNA matches it firmly. Rows may omit the clone size; those that give it use once, few, many or a size class.

>TRBJ1-2|13|.|TRBV6-1|.
TGTGCCAGCCTCAGTGATACTAACTATGGCTACACCTTC
CASLSDTNYGYTF
>TRBJ2-3|14|.|TRBV12-3/TRBV12-4|TRBD2
TGTGCCAGCAGTCGAGCGGGGGGGACAGATACGCAGTATTTT
CASSRAGGTDTQYF
>TRBJ1-6|16|once|TRBV28|TRBD1
TGTGCCAGCAGTTTCGGGACAGATGTAAATAATTCACCCCTCCACTTT
CASSFGTDVNNSPLHF
>TRBJ2-1|14|few|TRBV10-1|TRBD2
TGCGCCAGCGGGCGCGGACTAGCGATCAATGAGCAGTTCTTC
CASGRGLAINEQFF
>TRBJ1-2|14|.|TRBV4-1|.
TGCGCCAGCAGCCACTCATACAGAAACTATGGCTACACCTTC
CASSHSYRNYGYTF
>TRBJ2-2|14|.|TRBV6-2/TRBV6-3|.
TGTGCCAGCAGTTACCGTGGGAACACCGGGGAGCTGTTTTTT
CASSYRGNTGELFF
>TRBJ2-3|14|.|TRBV27|TRBD1
TGTGCCAGCAGTTTATTATCGCTGACAGGGGCACAGTATTTT
CASSLLSLTGAQYF
>TRBJ2-3|12|few|TRBV7-9|.
TGTGCCAGCAGCTTATATGGGGATACGCAGTATTTT
CASSLYGDTQYF
>TRBJ2-5|17|once|TRBV6-5|.
TGTGCCAGCACCGCGAAGGTTACAACAACCCCCCAAGGGGCCCAGTACTTC
CASTAKVTTTPQGAQYF
>TRBJ1-6|13|.|TRBV20-1|.
TGCGGTACCCTGACAGGACCGAATTCACCCCTCCACTTT
CGTLTGPNSPLHF
>TRBJ1-6|15|.|TRBV7-9|.
TGTGCCAGCAGCTTAGCGTCCGGGGCGAATTCACCCCTCCACTTT
CASSLASGANSPLHF
>TRBJ2-1|16|.|TRBV20-1|TRBD2
TGCAGTGCTGGGGGACTAGCGGCCCTACCTGACAATGAGCAGTTCTTC
CSAGGLAALPDNEQFF
>TRBJ2-3|13|few|TRBV20-1|.
TGCAGTGCTTTGAGCCCGGTCACAGATACGCAGTATTTT
CSALSPVTDTQYF
>TRBJ2-1|17|many|TRBV6-1|TRBD2
TGTGCCAGCACCAAGCGGACTAGCGGGGGGGGCTACAATGAGCAGTTCTTC
CASTKRTSGGGYNEQFF
>TRBJ2-3|20|few|TRBV4-3|TRBD1
TGCGCCAGCAGCCAATCTACGTTGACAGGGGAAATCAAAGGCGAAGATACGCAGTATTTT
CASSQSTLTGEIKGEDTQYF
>TRBJ2-5|12|many|TRBV20-1|.
TGCAGTGCTAGCGGGACCGAAGAGACCCAGTACTTC
CSASGTEETQYF
>TRBJ1-1|13|.|TRBV18|.
TGTGCCAGCTCACCCCGACAGGACACTGAAGCTTTCTTT
CASSPRQDTEAFF
>TRBJ1-3|15|.|TRBV6-6|.
TGTGCCAGCAGTTACTCGATCTTTTCTGGAAACACCATATATTTT
CASSYSIFSGNTIYF
>TRBJ1-3|15|.|TRBV4-1|.
TGCGCCAGCAGCCAAGGACTTTTCTCTGGAAACACCATATATTTT
CASSQGLFSGNTIYF
>TRBJ2-7|12|few|TRBV10-2|.
TGCGCCACCAGGGAGGACTTCAACGAGCAGTACTTC
CATREDFNEQYF
>TRBJ1-5|13|few|TRBV6-5|.
TGTGCCAGTTGGACCCAGGGAAGTCAGCCCCAGCATTTT
CASWTQGSQPQHF
>TRBJ1-3|17|few|TRBV3-1|.
TGTGCCAGATCCCCCCGGACAGATATCTACTCTGGAAACACCATATATTTT
CARSPRTDIYSGNTIYF
>TRBJ2-4|15|few|TRBV6-1|TRBD2
TGTGCCAGCAGCCCGACTAGCGGGGGGATAAACATTCAGTACTTC
CASSPTSGGINIQYF
>TRBJ1-3|17|.|TRBV4-1|.
TGCGCCAGCAGCCAAGTCTATGGGACAAGCTCTGGAAACACCATATATTTT
CASSQVYGTSSGNTIYF
>TRBJ1-6|12|many|TRBV28|.
TGTGCCAGCAGGGGTGGGAATTCACCCCTCCACTTT
CASRGGNSPLHF
>TRBJ2-1|11|few|TRBV7-9|.
TGTGCCAGCAGCTTAGAGGGCGAGCAGTTCTTC
CASSLEGEQFF
>TRBJ1-5|16|once|TRBV15|.
TGTGCCACCAGCAGTATCGACCGGGACGGTGTTCAGCCCCAGCATTTT
CATSSIDRDGVQPQHF
>TRBJ2-1|13|many|TRBV27|TRBD1
TGTGCCAGCAGCGGACAGGGGTCCGGTGAGCAGTTCTTC
CASSGQGSGEQFF
>TRBJ1-1|16|many|TRBV6-2/TRBV6-3|.
TGTGCCAGCAGGACGGACTGGGGGGCTCGGAACACTGAAGCTTTCTTT
CASRTDWGARNTEAFF
>TRBJ2-7|14|.|TRBV7-2|TRBD1
TGTGCCAGCAGCTACGACCAGGGGGCCTACAAGCAGTACTTC
CASSYDQGAYKQYF
>TRBJ1-5|15|.|TRBV28|.
TGTGCCAGCAGTGCAGAGGGTTATAGCAATCAGCCCCAACATTTT
CASSAEGYSNQPQHF
>TRBJ1-1|12|.|TRBV7-9|.
TGTGCCAGCAGTTTTGACCTGACTGAAGCTTTCTTT
CASSFDLTEAFF
>TRBJ2-1|10|few|TRBV20-1|TRBD2
TGCAGTGCTGGTTTAGCGGGGCAGTTCTTC
CSAGLAGQFF
>TRBJ2-5|14|.|TRBV9|.
TGTGCCAGCAGCGTAAGAGGGGAGGAAGAGACCCAGTACTTC
CASSVRGEEETQYF
>TRBJ1-2|16|.|TRBV4-1|.
TGCGCCAGCAGCCAAGATCTCAGACAGCCGACTTGGGGCTACACCTTC
CASSQDLRQPTWGYTF
>TRBJ2-1|15|few|TRBV27|.
TGTGCCAGCAGTTCTAGCGCCAACTCCTACAATGAGCAGTTCTTC
CASSSSANSYNEQFF
>TRBJ2-5|14|few|TRBV27|.
TGTGCCAGCAGTTTATGGGCAGAACAAGAGACCCAGTACTTC
CASSLWAEQETQYF
>TRBJ1-3|14|.|TRBV7-9|.
TGTGCCAGCGGAGGACTGATCTCTGGAAACACCATATATTTT
CASGGLISGNTIYF
>TRBJ2-3|14|.|TRBV7-6|TRBD2
TGTGCCAGCAGCTTAGGGACTAGCTCAGATACGCAGTATTTT
CASSLGTSSDTQYF
>TRBJ2-5|17|once|TRBV2|TRBD2
TGTGCCAGCAGGAAATTAGGCCTAGCGGGAGGGCCTGAGACCCAGTACTTC
CASRKLGLAGGPETQYF
>TRBJ1-5|15|.|TRBV4-1|TRBD1
TGCGCCAGCAGCAAACCGGGACAGGGTGATCAGCCCCAGCATTTT
CASSKPGQGDQPQHF
>TRBJ2-3|14|.|TRBV20-1|.
TGCAGTGCTAGAGTTTCGGTGGAGGCAGGTACGCAGTATTTT
CSARVSVEAGTQYF
>TRBJ1-1|12|many|TRBV6-2/TRBV6-3|.
TGTGCCAGCGGGAGAGGGAACACTGAAGCTTTCTTT
CASGRGNTEAFF
>TRBJ2-1|15|.|TRBV7-9|.
TGTGCCAGCGGACCGTTGGTAAGCTCCTACAATGAGCAGTTCTTC
CASGPLVSSYNEQFF
>TRBJ2-1|15|once|TRBV2|.
TGTGCCAGCGCCCCGGGCCCGAGCTCCTACAATGAGCAGTTCTTC
CASAPGPSSYNEQFF
>TRBJ2-5|11|.|TRBV2|.
TGTGCCAGCGAGGAGGGAGAGACCCAGTACTTC
CASEEGETQYF
>TRBJ1-6|15|.|TRBV6-8|.
TGTGCCAGCAGTAGGACGGGCAGGCACAACTCACCCCTCCACTTT
CASSRTGRHNSPLHF
>TRBJ2-1|17|few|TRBV7-9|.
TGTGCCAGCAGCTTAGTCGGAACCGATGAAGTGTACAATGAGCAGTTCTTC
CASSLVGTDEVYNEQFF
>TRBJ2-7|14|.|TRBV28|TRBD2
TGTGCCAGTGAGCGGGAGGGCCCCTCCTACGAGCAGTACTTC
CASEREGPSYEQYF
>TRBJ1-2|14|many|TRBV27|TRBD1
TGTGCCAGCAGTCCGATAGGACAGGGTGGGGGCTACACCTTC
CASSPIGQGGGYTF
>TRBJ2-2|13|.|TRBV2|.
TGTGCCAGCATGCCAGGGGGGACCGGGGAGCTGTTTTTT
CASMPGGTGELFF
>TRBJ2-7|13|.|TRBV4-3|.
TGCGCCAGCAGCCCATCAGGGGACGACGAGCAGTACTTC
CASSPSGDDEQYF
>TRBJ2-7|15|few|TRBV7-8|TRBD2
TGTGCCAGCAGCTTAGAACTAGCGGGAGGATACGAGCAGTACTTC
CASSLELAGGYEQYF